This TCR beta chain was sequenced during a study of T cell repertoires in cytomegalovirus infection. Study-wide background: Signatures in public TCR beta sequences pointed to both CMV infection and matching HLA type. Study conclusions and caveats: Within the response measured ex vivo, HLA-C-restricted CMV-specific TCR beta clonotypes were dominant. People with CMV and the relevant HLA were identified by cumulative public TCR beta family frequency.

Trimming left V 5 bases short and J 9 bases short, with 23 bases between. The CDR3 is 16 residues long. Germline loops: CDR1 SEHNR, CDR2 FQNEAQ (reference sequence). This clonotype has ten or more counts. Its cognate antigen is unknown. TCRdb re-analysed the reads in MiXCR, keeping a single row per CDR3 protein. The sample has hundreds of thousands of distinct CDR3 sequences; 20% to 25% are singletons. The sample was CD8+ T cells from PBMCs. The rearrangement uses TRBV7-9 and TRBJ2-1, with D perhaps matching TRBD2 (6 bases). This sequence originates from a human donor in good health (CMV status not recorded). Some clones in this sample may be carry-over from other donors' samples. CDR3 bases: TGTGCCAGCAGCCCTAGTTCGGGGCGGGGCACAATTGAGCAGTTCTTC. This gives the protein CASSPSSGRGTIEQFF.